The 9 T cell receptor beta chains in this list originate from one sample, sequenced in a study of cytomegalovirus exposure and HLA in healthy donors. PCR was performed using 60 Vbeta and 13 Jbeta primers. Clones were read by immunoSEQ multiplex PCR, and TCRdb kept only the in-frame ones, dropping some. This sample has roughly 90,000 clones; nearly 80% occur once, and the top ten carry roughly 4.2%. Sequenced input: PBMCs. These receptors all stem from a woman between 35 and 50 years old in good health and CMV-seropositive.

This chain joins TRBV11-1 and TRBJ2-7; tentatively, D is TRBD1 (5 bases). V lost 1 base, J lost 2 bases, and 12 bases lay in between. The CDR3 runs to 15 residues. The germline CDR1 and CDR2 sequences are SGHAT and FQDESV (reference sequence). The CDR3: CASSLEGRLTYEQYF. The CDR3 bases are TGTGCCAGCAGCTTAGAGGGGCGCCTCACCTACGAGCAGTACTTC.

This clone has only a few counts. The chain has TRBV5-1 and TRBJ1-1; TRBD1 agrees at 11 bases. V dropped 3 bases and J dropped 4; count of bases not matched to a gene: 5. Germline V gene sequence: CDR1 SGHRS, CDR2 YFSETQ. CDR3 size: 15 residues. This CDR3 is CASSWGGTGGTEAFF. DNA for the CDR3: TGCGCCAGCAGCTGGGGAGGGACAGGGGGCACTGAAGCTTTCTTT.

The genes are TRBV28 and TRBJ1-1; a possible D gene is TRBD1 (6 bases). CDR3 size: 14 residues. Germline lookup yields CDR1 MDHEN and CDR2 SYDVKM. V gave up 6 bases and J gave up 1 base, with 12 bases separating them. This CDR3 reads CASSAQGGNTEAFF. For the CDR3, the DNA is TGTGCCAGCAGCGCACAGGGCGGGAACACTGAAGCTTTCTTT. Supplemented by reference TRBV28 and TRBJ1-1, the full variable domain reads DVKVTQSSRYLVKRTGEKVFLECVQDMDHENMFWYRQDPGLGLRLIYFSYDVKMKEKGDIPEGYSVSREKKERFSLILESASTNQTSMYLCASSAQGGNTEAFFGQGTRLTVV.

This chain joins TRBV2 and TRBJ2-2, with a tentative D call TRBD2 (5 bases). V lost 9 bases to trimming and J lost 7 bases, with 18 bases between them. Germline assignment: CDR1 SNHLY and CDR2 FYNNEI. The CDR3 has 14 amino acids. The CDR3 sequence: CASLAALLSGELFF. Here the CDR3 DNA reads TGTGCCAGTCTAGCAGCTTTGTTGAGCGGGGAGCTGTTTTTT.

The rearrangement links TRBV6-6 to TRBJ1-5; 10 bases map to TRBD1. The germline V gene encodes CDR1 MNHNY and CDR2 SVGAGI (reference sequence). V lost 5 bases and J lost 6; bases outside the gene matches: 4. There are 14 residues in the CDR3. DNA of the CDR3: TGTGCCAGCAGTGGACAGGGGGTGAGTCAGCCCCAGCATTTT. Translated, it gives CASSGQGVSQPQHF.

This rearrangement joins TRBV19 to TRBJ1-5; the D gene is possibly TRBD1 (6 bases). CDR1 and CDR2 (germline): LNHDA, SQIVND (reference sequence). This CDR3 contains 15 residues. V lost 4 bases, J lost 0 bases, and 10 bases lay in between. The CDR3 DNA follows: TGTGCCAGTAGTACGTCAGGGGCTAGCAATCAGCCCCAGCATTTT. This encodes CASSTSGASNQPQHF.

V gene TRBV19 combines with J gene TRBJ1-5; D is possibly TRBD1 (6 bases). Germline-derived CDR1 and CDR2 are LNHDA and SQIVND (reference sequence). This CDR3 region has 16 residues. The V gene lost 1 base and the J gene lost 8 bases, with 18 bases spanning the gap. The CDR3 region has the DNA TGTGCCAGTAGTATAGTGGACAGCGGTAATTGGGAGCCCCAGCATTTT. Its protein product is CASSIVDSGNWEPQHF.

The V and J genes are TRBV7-3 and TRBJ2-2; D possibly corresponds to TRBD1 (5 bases). This CDR3 comprises 16 residues. Trimming pared 5 bases from V and 4 bases from J, leaving 17 bases between. CDR1 is SGHTA and CDR2 is FQGTGA in the germline V gene. As DNA, the CDR3 is TGTGCCAGCAGCCCCAGAAAGGGGTCGGGCACCGGGGAGCTGTTTTTT. It yields the protein CASSPRKGSGTGELFF.

This chain uses TRBV11-2 with TRBJ2-5; the match to TRBD2 covers 7 bases. This CDR3 has 13 residues. Germline values: CDR1 SGHAT, CDR2 FQNNGV. The V gene end was trimmed by 5 bases and the J gene end by 3 bases; junction bases not matched to a gene: 3. The CDR3 nucleotides read TGTGCCAGCAGCCTCGGGACTAAAGAGACCCAGTACTTC. Translation: CASSLGTKETQYF.